This entry concerns a single T cell receptor beta chain. Its antigen target is currently unknown. A much bigger clone sits one base away, suggesting this may be a read error. The data were obtained in a study of regulatory T cells in long-lasting Graves disease (dated by TCRdb to about 2021). Regarding the complete study: In the newly diagnosed Graves' disease group, patients had been taking antithyroid drugs for less than 3 months. A total of about 35 samples underwent TCR sequencing: about 13 from persistent and roughly 20 from newly diagnosed Graves' disease patients. The study took place in China and was registered as a clinical trial. Persistent Graves' disease patients were compared with newly diagnosed Graves' disease patients by peripheral blood TCR sequencing and RNA sequencing.

Reading the label with the study, this specimen's time point is: newly diagnosed GD, antithyroid drugs for less than 3 months. RNA was extracted from PBMCs in TRIzol for both TCR sequencing and RNA sequencing. Graves' disease was diagnosed according to American Thyroid Association guidelines. Patients were recruited from an endocrinology department in Xi'an, China. Each patient gave around 9 milliliters of peripheral blood, collected in an EDTA anticoagulant tube. Ficoll Paque Plus density gradient separation was used to isolate PBMCs, and no additional T cell sorting was done. An Agilent 2100 Bioanalyzer and agarose gel were used to check RNA quality, while a NanoDrop 2000 measured RNA concentration. Taken from the germline V gene, the CDR1 and CDR2 loops are MDHEN and SYDVKM. V lost 5 bases and J lost 10 bases; the stretch between them is 9 bases long. There are 11 amino acids in the CDR3, from cysteine to phenylalanine inclusive. Just CDR3 DNA is preserved here, 33 bases in frame from base 1.

Overall results and qualifications from the work: Persistent patients shared more public clonotypes among themselves (around 2,700) than newly diagnosed patients did (about 970). Lower TCR Shannon entropy and fewer highly expanded clones were observed in persistent Graves' disease patients than in newly diagnosed patients, which suggested clonal expansion. Only peripheral blood was studied, because thyroid tissue, the primary lesion, was inaccessible. The authors acknowledged the small sample size as a limitation that may reduce accuracy. Sequencing and analysis were limited to the TCR beta chain. Preferential use of TRBV28, TRBJ1-2 and TRBJ2-5 was observed in persistent disease, whereas TRBV20-1 and TRBJ2-1 were favored in newly diagnosed disease.

Library method: multiplex PCR. The sample was run on an Illumina HiSeq 4000. iRepertoire HTBI primers and Arm-PCR amplification of CDR3 regions were used to construct TCR beta libraries. Before sequencing, the PCR products underwent gel purification. The original pipeline was this. Gene usage analysis of CDR3 amino acid clonotypes used the approximately 62 TRBV and around 14 TRBJ segments found across samples. Filtered high-quality paired reads were merged into contigs using COPE and FqMerger. Contigs were aligned with BLAST to IMGT TRBV, TRBD and TRBJ reference genes, and CDR3 was defined per IMGT. Highly expanded clones were defined as clonotypes with a frequency above 0.1%. Shannon entropy served as the measure of repertoire diversity, while the Gini coefficient captured V-J evenness. Clonotypes shared by more than one individual were considered public. TCRdb applied fastp at Q25 and MiXCR to the public reads, then kept only in-frame beta chains. For every CDR3 protein sequence, its rows merge into one entry that carries the most common genes and DNA. Here the V and J calls rest on TCRdb's processing, not on the authors' analysis. The sample table records more than 400,000 distinct CDR3 sequences; around 15% of these occur just once. 12% of the sample lies in the top ten.

The sample was also reused in another study, on T cells in Graves' hyperthyroidism and ophthalmopathy. As the second study states: Stable Graves' hyperthyroidism was defined as the absence of progression to ophthalmopathy over 18 months of follow-up. Hyperthyroidism patients were aged 18 to 65 years and newly diagnosed, with disease duration of less than 2 months. Patients with uncontrolled infections, other autoimmune diseases, pregnancy or lactation were excluded. Diagnoses were based on clinical symptoms, serum thyroxine and TRAb, thyroid ultrasound and orbital computed tomography. The first round of RT-PCR for the TCR CDR3 was performed with the HTBI primer set and the Qiagen OneStep RT-PCR kit. Blood samples also contained most of the expanded thyroid clonotypes (frequency above 0.001), which suggests that blood repertoires may reflect thyroid immune responses. A 13 V-J signature model separated ophthalmopathy from stable hyperthyroidism, with roughly 88% sensitivity and roughly 84% specificity in cross-validation and 80%/75% in testing. In validation, progression to ophthalmopathy was predicted by the model with nearly 71% sensitivity and 72.22% specificity, a median of approximately 7.1 months before onset. TCR V-J signatures able to tell the groups apart were searched for in a discovery cohort of 95 or so patients, of whom 43 had Graves' ophthalmopathy and roughly 57 had stable Graves' hyperthyroidism. Whether ophthalmopathy could be predicted prospectively was tested in an independent validation cohort made up of 18 hyperthyroidism patients plus 17 patients who later progressed to ophthalmopathy. The roughly 91 discovery patients were randomly divided into training and test sets at a 7:3 ratio. The study also compared thyroid tissue and blood T-cell repertoires from five or six Graves' hyperthyroidism patients. Once sampling was done, hyperthyroidism patients were given methimazole at a starting dose of 30 mg daily, whereas ophthalmopathy patients were given high-dose intravenous methylprednisolone. The libraries were constructed in a second round of multiplex PCR and then size-selected and purified. Sequencing of the libraries was done on an Illumina HiSeq2000 using paired-end 100 bp reads. SOAPnuke was used to process the raw data, throwing out any read that contained adapters or uncalled bases, had a mean Phred below 15, or lacked an exact constant-primer or identifier match. COPE v1.2.5 was used to merge the high-quality paired reads, and each unique nucleotide sequence was defined as a clonotype. Clonotypes were aligned to IMGT TRBV, TRBD and TRBJ reference segments using MiTCR v1.1. Only V-J combinations with frequency above 0.0001, covering about 99% of repertoires, were analysed. A TCS score was defined as the ratio between F50 (clonal expansion) and ExV (chaos), using BLOSUM62-based TCRdist between CDR3 peptides within each V-J. Welch's t-statistics and random forest reduced approximately 520 V-J features to around 14, which were used in a naive Bayes classifier (R e1071). No statistical method was used to set the sample size in advance, and investigators knew the group allocation. The paper reports TCR Vbeta CDR3 sequencing of 130 to 150 peripheral blood samples: under 45 ophthalmopathy, roughly 74 hyperthyroidism and around 17 progressor patients.

The sequence is built from TRBV28 and TRBJ2-1, with no reliable assignment of the D segment. The receptor comes from a man between 40 and 49 years old with Graves disease. Donor details come from another sample of the same person, matched by shared clones. Material: peripheral blood mononuclear cells (PBMCs), obtained at new diagnosis, from a patient treated with antithyroid drugs. The CDR3 loop reads CASSHPYEQFF. The DNA sequence reads TGTGCCAGCAGTCACCCCTACGAGCAGTTCTTC.